A selection of T cell receptor beta chains follows, all from one sample in a study of CD8+CD57+ T cells in acquired aplastic anemia. TCRdb independently ran MiXCR on the reads; one entry per CDR3 protein. The repertoire consists of roughly 280,000 distinct CDR3 sequences, with about three fifths occurring once and the leading ten covering under 1.5%. Sequencing was performed on sorted CD4+, CD8+, or CD8+CD57+ T cells (not recorded which) from PBMCs. The receptors come from a human donor with aplastic anemia. Each CDR3 is given with its conserved first and last residue. A D gene is named only where the DNA matches it firmly. Expanded clones are given a class, and other clones once, few, many or no size at all.

TGTGCCAGCAGCTCCTCGCGCAGGGCCGACCCAGATACGCAGTATTTT,CASSSSRRADPDTQYF,.,TRBJ2-3,few,TRBV7-8
TGCGCCAGCAGCCTGTCTTCACTAGCGGCCGACCCGAGCTACTACGGGCAGTACTTC,CASSLSSLAADPSYYGQYF,TRBD2,TRBJ2-7,.,TRBV5-1
TGTGCCAGCAGCTCGGGACAACACAAGACTAACTATGGCTACACCTTC,CASSSGQHKTNYGYTF,.,TRBJ1-2,many,TRBV7-2
TGCAGTACCAGCACTAGCGCGGACTACAATGAGCAGTTCTTC,CSTSTSADYNEQFF,TRBD2,TRBJ2-1,.,TRBV20-1
TGTGCCAGCAGCTCCGGGACAGATAGCAATCAGCCCCAGCATTTT,CASSSGTDSNQPQHF,TRBD1,TRBJ1-5,.,TRBV7-6
TGTGCCAGCAGCTCCTCCGGGACAGGGGGCTTGGGTTCACCCCTCCACTTT,CASSSSGTGGLGSPLHF,TRBD1,TRBJ1-6,.,TRBV7-2
TGTGCCAGCAGCTCGGCCCTCTCCTACGAGCAGTACTTC,CASSSALSYEQYF,.,TRBJ2-7,.,TRBV7-9
TGTGCCAGCAGTTATCTGGGCCCCTTCATCTACGAGCAGTACTTC,CASSYLGPFIYEQYF,.,TRBJ2-7,many,TRBV6-5
TGTGCCAGTAGTATTCGGGGGAGCGGAGGGGGCCTTGAGACCCAGTACTTC,CASSIRGSGGGLETQYF,.,TRBJ2-5,.,TRBV19
TGTGCCAGCAGTGAAGTTAGGACAGGGCTCTACGAGCAGTACTTC,CASSEVRTGLYEQYF,TRBD1,TRBJ2-7,.,TRBV6-1